This T cell receptor beta chain was identified during a study of tumor-infiltrating lymphocytes in primary liver carcinoma. The wider study: T1-T3 N0M0 was the stage of the tumors, which were roughly 4 to 10 cm across. Samples yielded about 3.65 to 7.13 million productive TCRbeta reads, similar across tissue types.

Regarding the study as a whole: Pairs of tumor regions overlapped more than tumor-adjacent and tumor-blood pairs did.

Germline CDR1 reads MNHNY; CDR2 reads SVGAGI (reference sequence). This CDR3 has 16 residues. Between the trimmed V and J ends, which lost 3 bases and 5 bases, there was a span of 18 bases. This clonotype was recorded many times. Its specificity is not known. Unsorted whole blood served as the source of blood RNA, and germline DNA was extracted as well. Patients showed chronic HBV infection and an absence of prior treatment. The input was around 530 ng total RNA; TCR beta cDNA was made from it with a constant-region primer. Slightly modified ARM-PCR served as the procedure for the TCR beta libraries. These libraries came from three rounds of nested multiplex PCR. A C-beta reverse primer was combined with TRBV1-TRBV30 forward primers in the first two PCR rounds, and each round had 10 cycles. Each CDR3 protein gets one entry after TCRdb re-called the multiplex PCR reads with MiXCR. The sample contains fewer than 350,000 distinct CDR3 sequences, approximately 60% of which appear only once.

This TCR came from a middle-aged man with primary liver carcinoma and hepatitis B virus infection. What was sequenced was peripheral blood. The chain combines TRBV6-6 with TRBJ2-3; a possible D gene is TRBD2 (5 bases). This CDR3 is CASSYLRGELGDTQYF. In nucleotides, the CDR3 is TGTGCCAGCAGTTATCTCCGGGGAGAGCTAGGAGATACGCAGTATTTT.